The entry below gives a single TCR beta chain sequence along with its context. This clonotype was picked up many times. The clone's antigen remains unknown. It has no much larger one-base neighbor in the sample; base qualities were not kept. Synthesis of TCR cDNA relied on 5'RACE template switching, a step that introduced a universal primer site along with unique molecular identifiers. Priming of cDNA synthesis was performed from both the TCR alpha and TCR beta constant segments. Two PCR steps were used to amplify libraries, with sample barcodes and sequencing adapters being added in the second step. Libraries were sequenced on Illumina HiSeq 2500 (2x100 bp) or NovaSeq (2x150 bp). The original pipeline was this. MIGEC handled demultiplexing of reads and collapsing into UMI consensus sequences, while MiXCR performed V(D)J alignment. Clonotypes responding to the vaccine were identified with edgeR on replicate PBMC samples, with the criteria of FDR below 0.01 and a log2 fold change above 5 up to day 15. CD4 or CD8 identity was assigned to each bulk clonotype according to whether the clonotype was present at higher abundance in the sequenced CD4 repertoire or the sequenced CD8 repertoire. Clones were called with MiXCR by TCRdb after fastp trimmed the public reads at Q25, and only in-frame beta chains were retained. Records with the same CDR3 protein are collapsed into one entry carrying the most frequent genes and DNA. TCRdb, not the original authors, processed these V and J calls. Recorded for this sample are roughly 140,000 distinct CDR3 sequences; roughly 8.2% of them occurred a single time. In total, the top ten clones hold under 0.95% of the sample.

The sample's treatment or condition label, in plain terms: live attenuated yellow fever vaccine strain. PBMCs were isolated from peripheral blood using a standard Ficoll-Paque protocol. Dynabeads CD4 and CD8 positive selection kits were used to isolate CD4 and CD8 T-cell fractions. TriZol was used to extract RNA from bulk PBMCs, from CD4 and CD8 fractions, and from dextramer-positive and dextramer-negative fractions. Relative to germline, V is 7 bases shorter and J is 3 bases shorter, with 15 bases between their ends. CDR3 length: 15 amino acids, cysteine to phenylalanine. The kept DNA is CDR3 alone, 45 bases in frame from the first base. CDR1 is given as MDHEN and CDR2 as SYDVKM, both from the germline V gene. This sample was taken from a study of T cells after yellow fever vaccination (dated by TCRdb to 2018 to 2020). Notes on the research overall: The SMART-Seq v4 Ultra Low Input RNA kit was used to prepare libraries from fractions with low cell numbers. Blood samples were taken at several timepoints before and after primary and secondary immunization, and bulk PBMC replicates and cell subsets were isolated. Two healthy male donors, one aged 18 to 30 and one aged 30 to 40 years, made up the cohort. Bulk TCR alpha and beta repertoires were sequenced longitudinally to track T-cell clones before and after primary and booster YFV17D yellow fever vaccination. What the authors observed across the whole study: After the booster, most of the clones that had expanded following primary vaccination were detected again (almost 98% of CD4 and around 88% of CD8), which suggests that memory was broadly maintained. Computational filtering was required because FACS-sorted repertoires could contain abundant contaminating clonotypes from the bulk population. Because only a couple of donors were included in the study, the extent to which the findings can be generalized is limited. Compared with the primary T-cell response, the secondary T-cell response was weaker but faster, peaking on day 5 rather than day 15. A small fraction of clonotypes appeared in both the CD4 and CD8 compartments, likely as a result of convergent recombination.

The TCR originated in a man aged 30 to 45 who received the YFV17D yellow fever vaccine. The specimen comprised CD4+ T cells sorted from PBMCs, sampled 5 days after the yellow fever booster vaccination. The chain is encoded by TRBV28 joined to TRBJ2-2; the D gene could be either TRBD1 or TRBD2, each agreeing at 7 bases. The CDR3 region reads CASTPQGRDTGELFF. DNA sequence: TGTGCCAGCACCCCACAGGGGAGGGACACCGGGGAGCTGTTTTTT.